What follows are 29 T cell receptor beta chains derived from one specimen sequenced in a study of chemoradiotherapy in HPV16-positive cancers (dated by TCRdb to 2021 to 2024). The method behind the library was the immunoSEQ multiplex PCR assay. Here the immuneACCESS table is served through TCRdb, limited to in-frame sequences with V and J called. Missing clones are a known gap in these copies; in checked studies unresolved V genes cover under half, and the rest lacks a known reason. The sample has about 14,000 clones on record, roughly 87% of them singletons. Clones ranked in the top ten supply about 3.9% of the sample. The source material was tumor tissue, sampled from a patient who underwent chemoradiotherapy. The receptors come from a human donor with HPV-associated anogenital cancer.

This chain connects TRBV2 to TRBJ2-3; 7 bases are shared with TRBD1. Germline V gene data show CDR1 as SNHLY and CDR2 as FYNNEI. Trimming cost V 7 bases and J 0 bases; bases outside gene matches: 4. The CDR3 runs 14 residues. CDR3 nucleotide sequence: TGTGCCAGCACCCCACAGGGGAGCACAGATACGCAGTATTTT. Protein sequence: CASTPQGSTDTQYF.

The chain links TRBV5-1 to TRBJ2-7; 9 bases line up with TRBD1. J lost 6 bases, V lost 4 bases, and 17 bases had no gene match. This CDR3 spans 17 amino acids. In germline, CDR1 is SGHRS, CDR2 YFSETQ. The CDR3 reads CASSTRPTTGGGSEQYF. In DNA form, the CDR3 reads TGCGCCAGCAGCACCCGTCCGACGACAGGGGGAGGGAGCGAGCAGTACTTC.

The chain recombines TRBV7-9 with TRBJ2-7, with D hard to call. Germline CDR1 SEHNR, CDR2 FQNEAQ (reference sequence). Trimming shortened V by 3 bases and J by 5 bases, and 5 bases separated the two germline ends. This CDR3 contains 11 residues. CDR3 bases: TGTGCCAGCAGCTTGTTCCACGAGCAGTACTTC. Translated: CASSLFHEQYF.

The J gene is TRBJ2-1, the V gene TRBV27; D remains unclear. The germline V gene has CDR1 MNHEY and CDR2 SMNVEV (reference sequence). Trimming removed 6 bases from V and 3 bases from J, with 12 bases in between. There are 14 residues in the CDR3. The CDR3 nucleotides are TGTGCCAGCAGCCTTGTCACAAACTACAATGAGCAGTTCTTC. This codes for CASSLVTNYNEQFF.

The chain links TRBV6-5 to TRBJ1-5; 8 nucleotides agree with TRBD1. V was pared by 0 bases and J by 6 bases, with 4 bases of the junction left unmatched. The CDR3 covers 15 residues. The V gene's germline CDR1 is MNHEY and CDR2 SVGAGI. The CDR3 region has the DNA TGTGCCAGCAGTTACTCGTGGACAGGGAGTCAGCCCCAGCATTTT. Its protein product is CASSYSWTGSQPQHF.

The V call is TRBV19, the J call TRBJ1-1, with TRBD1 as a possible D gene (5 bases). The CDR3 consists of 12 residues. V was shortened by 2 bases and J by 4 bases, with 5 bases between the two germline ends. Germline V gene data show CDR1 as LNHDA and CDR2 as SQIVND (reference sequence). The CDR3 here is CASSIRGTEAFF. The CDR3 DNA sequence: TGTGCCAGTAGTATAAGGGGCACTGAAGCTTTCTTT.

This sequence joins TRBV2 and TRBJ2-7, with 8 bases fitting TRBD2. The V segment lost 8 bases and the J segment 6 bases; nucleotides outside the gene matches: 6. The CDR3 length is 12 residues. CDR1 and CDR2 from the germline V gene are SNHLY and FYNNEI. For the CDR3, the DNA is TGTGCCAGCGGCCGGGAGGGAGGCGAGCAGTACTTC. The encoded protein is CASGREGGEQYF.

The chain employs TRBV30 and TRBJ1-5, with TRBD1 identical over 9 bases. This CDR3 comprises 15 residues. The V segment lost 2 bases and the J segment 4 bases; nucleotides outside the gene matches: 6. In germline, CDR1 is GTSNPN, CDR2 SVGIG (reference sequence). This chain's CDR3 is CAWSSGTGMNQPQHF. The CDR3 DNA reads TGTGCCTGGAGTTCTGGGACAGGGATGAATCAGCCCCAGCATTTT.

V is TRBV19 and J is TRBJ2-2; D gene uncertain. Germline V lookup: CDR1 LNHDA, CDR2 SQIVND (reference sequence). The CDR3 loop spans 12 amino acids. Trimming cost V 3 bases and J 6 bases, with 5 bases left between them. CDR3 nucleotides: TGTGCCAGTAGTATTCGGTCCGGGGAGCTGTTTTTT. The encoded protein is CASSIRSGELFF.

This clone was recorded a few times. The V gene is TRBV7-6, the J gene TRBJ1-2; D gene uncertain. Between the trimmed V and J ends, which lost 1 base and 2 bases, there was a span of 14 bases. From germline, CDR1 is SGHVS and CDR2 FNYEAQ. The CDR3 runs to 16 residues. The CDR3 here is CASSLGMGNKNYGYTF. The CDR3 bases are TGTGCCAGCAGCTTAGGTATGGGAAATAAGAACTATGGCTACACCTTC. The complete variable domain, with remaining parts taken from reference TRBV7-6 and TRBJ1-2, reads GAGVSQSPRYKVTKRGQDVALRCDPISGHVSLYWYRQALGQGPEFLTYFNYEAQQDKSGLPNDRFSAERPEGSISTLTIQRTEQRDSAMYRCASSLGMGNKNYGYTFGSGTRLTVV.

V and J are TRBV11-3 and TRBJ1-1; D not resolved. Germline assignment: CDR1 SGHNT and CDR2 YENEEA. V gave up 1 base and J gave up 9 bases, with 6 bases separating them. This CDR3 has 11 residues. This CDR3 is CASSLGHQAFF. The CDR3 nucleotides are TGTGCCAGCAGCTTAGGACACCAAGCTTTCTTT. Full variable domain (remainder filled in from reference TRBV11-3 and TRBJ1-1): EAGVVQSPRYKIIEKKQPVAFWCNPISGHNTLYWYLQNLGQGPELLIRYENEEAVDDSQLPKDRFSAERLKGVDSTLKIQPAELGDSAVYLCASSLGHQAFFGQGTRLTVV.

J is TRBJ1-4 and V is TRBV19; D possibly corresponds to TRBD1 (6 bases). The V gene's germline CDR1 is LNHDA and CDR2 SQIVND (reference sequence). The CDR3 spans 14 residues. Trimming took 6 bases from V and 8 from J, leaving 16 bases between them. CDR3: CASRTQGEREKLFF. The CDR3 region has the DNA TGTGCCAGTAGAACACAGGGCGAACGAGAAAAACTGTTTTTT.

The genes are TRBV5-5 and TRBJ2-1; 11 nucleotides align to TRBD2. Germline assignment: CDR1 SGHKS and CDR2 YYEKEE (reference sequence). V lost 6 bases to trimming and J lost 0 bases; unmatched junction nucleotides: 11. This CDR3 contains 18 residues. This CDR3 is CASTWGTSGHNSYNEQFF. The CDR3 nucleotides are TGTGCCAGCACCTGGGGGACTAGCGGACATAACTCCTACAATGAGCAGTTCTTC.

The V and J genes are TRBV19 and TRBJ2-7; no definite D call. V was clipped by 1 base and J by 6 bases, with 10 bases between them. CDR1 is LNHDA, CDR2 SQIVND, per germline (reference sequence). The CDR3 contains 13 residues. The CDR3 here is CASSIVVASEQYF. CDR3 coding DNA: TGTGCCAGTAGTATAGTTGTAGCTAGCGAGCAGTACTTC.

V gene TRBV28 combines with J gene TRBJ2-2; D remains ambiguous. Trimming shortened V by 5 bases and J by 0 bases, and 7 bases separated the two germline ends. Germline V gives CDR1 MDHEN, CDR2 SYDVKM. This CDR3 has 14 amino acids. CDR3 bases: TGTGCCAGCAGTCCCCCGACGAACACCGGGGAGCTGTTTTTT. Its protein is CASSPPTNTGELFF.

The chain links TRBV19 to TRBJ2-3; a possible D gene is TRBD1 (6 bases). Looked up from germline, CDR1 is LNHDA and CDR2 is SQIVND (reference sequence). V gave up 10 bases and J gave up 2 bases, with 16 bases separating them. CDR3 size: 14 residues. CDR3 in amino acids: CATVARGTTDTQYF. As DNA, the CDR3 is TGTGCCACTGTGGCCAGGGGTACCACAGATACGCAGTATTTT.

The V gene is TRBV18, the J gene TRBJ2-2, with 11 bases identical to TRBD2. Germline lookup yields CDR1 KGHSH and CDR2 LQKENI. The V and J ends lost 2 bases and 2 bases, in that order; junction bases with no gene match: 16. The CDR3 is 21 amino acids. CDR3 region: CASSPWTSSGLADFNTGELFF. CDR3 sequence (DNA): TGTGCCAGCTCACCATGGACCTCATCGGGACTAGCGGACTTTAACACCGGGGAGCTGTTTTTT.

The genes are TRBV30 and TRBJ1-2; D is possibly TRBD1 (5 bases). Germline CDR1 and CDR2: GTSNPN and SVGIG (reference sequence). V was shortened by 5 bases and J by 4 bases, with 23 bases between the two germline ends. CDR3 length: 16 residues. The CDR3 reads CAWGPGRTILSYGYTF. The CDR3 nucleotides read TGTGCCTGGGGACCGGGACGGACAATACTGAGCTATGGCTACACCTTC.

The chain uses TRBV29-1 and TRBJ2-3; D is ambiguous. The CDR3 is made up of 17 amino acids. Germline assignment: CDR1 SQVTM and CDR2 ANQGSEA. Deletions cut 0 bases from V and 0 bases from J, with 16 bases between. DNA for the CDR3: TGCAGCGTTGAAGATCCCGCCGCCAGCCTTAGCACAGATACGCAGTATTTT. Its translation is CSVEDPAASLSTDTQYF.

CDR3 sequence reads: CASSLGQRTDTQYF. The CDR3 DNA follows: TGTGCCAGCAGCCTCGGACAGCGCACAGATACGCAGTATTTT. The chain combines TRBV7-3 with TRBJ2-3; perhaps TRBD1 as D (6 bases). Germline CDR1 is SGHTA and CDR2 is FQGTGA. The CDR3 is 14 amino acids. V was clipped by 5 bases and J by 1 base, with 10 bases between them. Looking up the rest from reference TRBV7-3 and TRBJ2-3 gives the full variable domain: GAGVSQTPSNKVTEKGKYVELRCDPISGHTALYWYRQSLGQGPEFLIYFQGTGAADDSGLPNDRFFAVRPEGSVSTLKIQRTERGDSAVYLCASSLGQRTDTQYFGPGTRLTVL.

This clone appeared once. The chain uses TRBV6-6 and TRBJ2-5; D not certain. The CDR3 spans 14 residues. Germline-derived CDR1 and CDR2 are MNHNY and SVGAGI (reference sequence). The V end lost 0 bases, the J end lost 4 bases, and 9 bases lay between the germline ends. The CDR3 nucleotides read TGTGCCAGCAGTTACTCGGGTCCACTAGAGACCCAGTACTTC. Protein sequence: CASSYSGPLETQYF.

The chain couples TRBV18 to TRBJ2-5; D might be TRBD2 (5 bases). CDR3 length equals 14 residues. In germline, CDR1 is KGHSH, CDR2 LQKENI. Trimming cost V 1 base and J 5 bases, with 11 bases left between them. The CDR3 sequence: CASSPRSGEETQYF. CDR3 bases: TGTGCCAGCTCACCACGGTCCGGGGAGGAGACCCAGTACTTC.

The J gene is TRBJ2-6, the V gene TRBV6-1; 7 nucleotides match TRBD2. The CDR3 has 19 amino acids. Germline V CDR1 and CDR2: MNHNS, SASEGT. V shed 0 bases and J 0 bases; nucleotides not matched to a gene: 8. The CDR3 reads CASSEASGIRISGANVLTF. Written as DNA, the CDR3 is TGTGCCAGCAGTGAAGCCAGCGGGATTCGGATCTCTGGGGCCAACGTCCTGACTTTC.

The chain carries TRBV29-1 and TRBJ2-1; TRBD2 agrees at 10 bases. Trimming took 3 bases from V and 3 from J; bases not matched to a gene: 8. The germline V gene encodes CDR1 SQVTM and CDR2 ANQGSEA. The CDR3 length is 16 residues. CDR3: CSVENWPSGSYNEQFF. CDR3 DNA sequence: TGCAGCGTTGAGAATTGGCCTAGCGGGAGCTACAATGAGCAGTTCTTC.

This clone was seen only once. This rearrangement joins TRBV10-2 to TRBJ2-1; no clear D. Trimming stripped 3 bases from V and 10 bases from J, with 13 bases between. The length of the CDR3 is 13 residues. CDR1 and CDR2 from the germline V gene are WSHSY and SAAADI. The CDR3 region is CASSDSRVGEQFF. The CDR3 DNA is TGCGCCAGCAGTGACTCGAGAGTCGGGGAGCAGTTCTTC.

The chain joins TRBV6-6 to TRBJ2-5; 11 bases align to TRBD2. CDR1 MNHNY and CDR2 SVGAGI come from the germline V gene (reference sequence). V was clipped by 6 bases and J by 1 base; unmatched bases: 4. The CDR3 consists of 15 residues. The CDR3 reads CASRRTSGPQETQYF. The CDR3, as DNA: TGTGCCAGCAGGCGGACTAGCGGGCCCCAAGAGACCCAGTACTTC.

The chain employs TRBV5-4 and TRBJ2-1, with TRBD2 as a possible D gene (5 bases). The ends were cut back, 4 bases at V and 5 bases at J, with 13 bases in the middle. CDR1 is SGHNT and CDR2 is YYREEE in the germline V gene (reference sequence). The CDR3 covers 14 residues. Written as DNA, the CDR3 is TGTGCCAGCAGCCCTAGGACTGGAGACAATGAGCAGTTCTTC. This sequence encodes CASSPRTGDNEQFF.

CDR3 loop: CASNSNLGEREKVFF. The CDR3, as DNA: TGTGCCAGCAACTCAAACCTCGGTGAGCGGGAGAAGGTGTTTTTT. The V gene is TRBV7-2, the J gene TRBJ2-2, with 8 positions matching TRBD2. Unmatched junction bases numbered 19, after V lost 7 bases and J lost 15 bases. The V gene's germline CDR1 is SGHTA and CDR2 FQGNSA. The CDR3 is 15 residues long.

The V call is TRBV6-1, the J call TRBJ2-2; D not certain. The CDR3 consists of 14 residues. Germline CDR1 reads MNHNS; CDR2 reads SASEGT. Trimming removed 6 bases from V and 5 bases from J, with 13 bases in between. The CDR3, as DNA: TGTGCCAGCAGCGGGCAGGCACAAACCGGGGAGCTGTTTTTT. Amino acid sequence: CASSGQAQTGELFF.